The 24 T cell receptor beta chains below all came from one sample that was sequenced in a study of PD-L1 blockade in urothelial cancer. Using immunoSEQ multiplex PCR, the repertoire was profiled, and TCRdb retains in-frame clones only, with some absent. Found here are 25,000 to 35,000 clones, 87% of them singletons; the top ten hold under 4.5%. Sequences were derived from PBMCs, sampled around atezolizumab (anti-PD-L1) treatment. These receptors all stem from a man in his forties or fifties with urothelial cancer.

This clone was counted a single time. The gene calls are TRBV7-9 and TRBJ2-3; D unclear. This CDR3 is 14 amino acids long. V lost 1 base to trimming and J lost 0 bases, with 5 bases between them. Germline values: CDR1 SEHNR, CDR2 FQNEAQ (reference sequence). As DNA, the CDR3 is TGTGCCAGCAGCTTAGACTCGAGCACAGATACGCAGTATTTT. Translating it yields CASSLDSSTDTQYF.

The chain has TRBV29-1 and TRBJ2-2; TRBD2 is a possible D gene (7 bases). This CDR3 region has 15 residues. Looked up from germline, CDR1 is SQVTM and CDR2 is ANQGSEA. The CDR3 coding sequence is TGCAGTTTTATGGGGGGGGGCTCGAACACCGGGGAGCTGTTTTTT. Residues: CSFMGGGSNTGELFF.

This CDR3 is CASSYQTEAFF. CDR3 sequence (DNA): TGTGCCAGCAGTTATCAGACTGAAGCTTTCTTT. The rearrangement uses TRBV14 and TRBJ1-1; no reliable D call. This CDR3 has 11 residues. Germline V lookup: CDR1 SGHDN, CDR2 FVKESK. Trimming removed 6 bases from V and 5 bases from J, with 7 bases in between. Combining the CDR3 with reference TRBV14 and TRBJ1-1 gives the whole variable domain EAGVTQFPSHSVIEKGQTVTLRCDPISGHDNLYWYRRVMGKEIKFLLHFVKESKQDESGMPNNRFLAERTGGTYSTLKVQPAELEDSGVYFCASSYQTEAFFGQGTRLTVV.

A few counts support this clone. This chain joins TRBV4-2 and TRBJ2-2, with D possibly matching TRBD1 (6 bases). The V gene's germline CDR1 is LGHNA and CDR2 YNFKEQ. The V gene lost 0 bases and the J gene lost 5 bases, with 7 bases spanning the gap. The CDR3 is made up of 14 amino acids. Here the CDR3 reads CASSQEGTTGELFF. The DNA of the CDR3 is TGTGCCAGCAGCCAAGAGGGGACAACCGGGGAGCTGTTTTTT.

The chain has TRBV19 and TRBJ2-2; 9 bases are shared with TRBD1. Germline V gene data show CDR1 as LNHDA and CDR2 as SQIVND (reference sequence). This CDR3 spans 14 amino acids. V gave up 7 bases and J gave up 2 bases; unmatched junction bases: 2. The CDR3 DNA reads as TGTGCCAGTAACAGGGGGCAAAACACCGGGGAGCTGTTTTTT. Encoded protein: CASNRGQNTGELFF.

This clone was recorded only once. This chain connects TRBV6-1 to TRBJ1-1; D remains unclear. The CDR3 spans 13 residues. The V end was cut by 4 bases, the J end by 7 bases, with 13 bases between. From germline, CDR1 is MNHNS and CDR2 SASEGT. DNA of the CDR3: TGTGCCAGCAGTGTAGGCAGAGACTTTGAAGCTTTCTTT. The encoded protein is CASSVGRDFEAFF.

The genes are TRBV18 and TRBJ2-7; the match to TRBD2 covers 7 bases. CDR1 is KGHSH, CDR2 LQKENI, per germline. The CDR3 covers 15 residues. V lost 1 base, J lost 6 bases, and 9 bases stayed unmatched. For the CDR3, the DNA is TGTGCCAGCTCACCACAGGGAGGGGAAAGGGTCGAGCAGTACTTC. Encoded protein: CASSPQGGERVEQYF.

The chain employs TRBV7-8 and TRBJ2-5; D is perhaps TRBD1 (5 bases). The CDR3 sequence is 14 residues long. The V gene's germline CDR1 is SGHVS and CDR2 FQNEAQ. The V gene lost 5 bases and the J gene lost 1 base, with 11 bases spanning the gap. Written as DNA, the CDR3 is TGTGCCAGCAGCAGGGTGACAGTCCAAGAGACCCAGTACTTC. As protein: CASSRVTVQETQYF.

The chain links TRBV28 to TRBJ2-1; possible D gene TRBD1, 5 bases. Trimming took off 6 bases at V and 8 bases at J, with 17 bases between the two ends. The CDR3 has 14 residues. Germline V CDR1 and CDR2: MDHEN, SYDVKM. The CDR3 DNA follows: TGTGCCAGCAGCCTAGGGGATGTCCGGGATGAGCAGTTCTTC. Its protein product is CASSLGDVRDEQFF.

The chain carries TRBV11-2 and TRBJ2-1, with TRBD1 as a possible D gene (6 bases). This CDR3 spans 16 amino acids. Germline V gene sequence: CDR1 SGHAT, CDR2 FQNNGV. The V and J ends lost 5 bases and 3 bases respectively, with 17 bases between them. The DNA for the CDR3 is TGTGCCAGCAGCGCAAGATCGGGACATGACTACAATGAGCAGTTCTTC. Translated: CASSARSGHDYNEQFF.

CDR3 sequence (DNA): TGCGCCAGCAGCTCCACTAGCGACCCCTACGAGCAGTACTTC. Protein sequence: CASSSTSDPYEQYF. The V gene is TRBV5-1, the J gene TRBJ2-7; the match to TRBD2 covers 7 bases. From germline, CDR1 is SGHRS and CDR2 YFSETQ. This CDR3 spans 14 amino acids. Trimming at V came to 3 bases and at J to 2 bases, leaving 5 bases not matched to a gene. Full variable domain (missing parts from reference TRBV5-1 and TRBJ2-7): KAGVTQTPRYLIKTRGQQVTLSCSPISGHRSVSWYQQTPGQGLQFLFEYFSETQRNKGNFPGRFSGRQFSNSRSEMNVSTLELGDSALYLCASSSTSDPYEQYFGPGTRLTVT.

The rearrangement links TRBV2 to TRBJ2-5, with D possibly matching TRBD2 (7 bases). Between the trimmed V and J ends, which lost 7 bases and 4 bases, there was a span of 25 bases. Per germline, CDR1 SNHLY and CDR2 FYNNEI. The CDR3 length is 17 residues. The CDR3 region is CASTIPKGGRHIETQYF. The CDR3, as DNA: TGTGCCAGCACCATCCCCAAGGGGGGGCGCCACATAGAGACCCAGTACTTC.

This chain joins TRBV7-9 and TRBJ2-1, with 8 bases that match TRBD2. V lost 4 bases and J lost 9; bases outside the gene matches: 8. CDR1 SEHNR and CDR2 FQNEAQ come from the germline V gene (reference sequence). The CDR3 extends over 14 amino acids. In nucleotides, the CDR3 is TGTGCCAGCAGCTCCTCCGGGACTAGTGCTGAGCAGTTCTTC. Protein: CASSSSGTSAEQFF. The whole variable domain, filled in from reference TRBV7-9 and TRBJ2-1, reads DTGVSQNPRHKITKRGQNVTFRCDPISEHNRLYWYRQTLGQGPEFLTYFQNEAQLEKSRLLSDRFSAERPKGSFSTLEIQRTEQGDSAMYLCASSSSGTSAEQFFGPGTRLTVL.

CDR3 sequence (DNA): TGTGCCAGCAGCAGACAGGACAGGGCCCGGAATCAGCCCCAGCATTTT. This gives the protein CASSRQDRARNQPQHF. The chain joins TRBV5-6 to TRBJ1-5; 8 nucleotides line up with TRBD1. Germline CDR1 and CDR2: SGHDT and YYEEEE. The CDR3 spans 16 residues. With 4 bases clipped from V and 4 bases from J, the junction kept 10 bases outside the gene matches. Based on the CDR3 plus reference TRBV5-6 and TRBJ1-5, the full variable domain is DAGVTQSPTHLIKTRGQQVTLRCSPKSGHDTVSWYQQALGQGPQFIFQYYEEEERQRGNFPDRFSGHQFPNYSSELNVNALLLGDSALYLCASSRQDRARNQPQHFGDGTRLSIL.

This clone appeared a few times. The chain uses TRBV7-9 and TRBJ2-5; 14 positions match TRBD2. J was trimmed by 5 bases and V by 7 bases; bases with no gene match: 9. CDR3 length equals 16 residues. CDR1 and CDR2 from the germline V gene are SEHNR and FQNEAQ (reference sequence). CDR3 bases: TGTGCCAGCACCGAACGACTAGCGGGAGGGGAGGAGACCCAGTACTTC. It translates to CASTERLAGGEETQYF.

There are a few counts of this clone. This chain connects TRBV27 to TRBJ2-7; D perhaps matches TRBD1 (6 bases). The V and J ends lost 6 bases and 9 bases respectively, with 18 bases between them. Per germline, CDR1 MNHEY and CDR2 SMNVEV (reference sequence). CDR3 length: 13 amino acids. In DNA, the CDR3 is TGTGCCAGCAGCTCCGGGACATCCAAGGCGCAGTACTTC. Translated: CASSSGTSKAQYF.

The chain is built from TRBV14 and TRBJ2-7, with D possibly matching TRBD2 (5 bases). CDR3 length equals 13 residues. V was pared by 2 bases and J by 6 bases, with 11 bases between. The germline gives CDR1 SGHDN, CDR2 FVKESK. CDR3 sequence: CASSQRGFSEQYF. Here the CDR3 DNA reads TGTGCCAGCAGCCAACGAGGGTTTAGCGAGCAGTACTTC.

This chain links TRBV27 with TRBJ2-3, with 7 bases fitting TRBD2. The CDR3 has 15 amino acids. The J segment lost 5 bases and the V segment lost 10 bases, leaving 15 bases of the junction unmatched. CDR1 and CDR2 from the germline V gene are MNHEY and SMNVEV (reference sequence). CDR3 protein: CATRPGAGRGDTQYF. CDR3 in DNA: TGTGCCACACGCCCAGGAGCGGGGAGGGGAGATACGCAGTATTTT.

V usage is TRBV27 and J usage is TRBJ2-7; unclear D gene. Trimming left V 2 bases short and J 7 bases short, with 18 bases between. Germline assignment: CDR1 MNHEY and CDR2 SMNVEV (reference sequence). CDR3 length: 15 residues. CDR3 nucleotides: TGTGCCAGCAGTTTACAGGCCGTTGGTTTACGAGAGCAGTACTTC. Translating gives CASSLQAVGLREQYF.

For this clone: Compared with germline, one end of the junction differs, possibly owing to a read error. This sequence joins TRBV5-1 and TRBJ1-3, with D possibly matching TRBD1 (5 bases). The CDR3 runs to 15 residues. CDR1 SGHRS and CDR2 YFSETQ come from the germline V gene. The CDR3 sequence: CASSLGHASGNTIYF. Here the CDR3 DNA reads TGTGCCAGCAGCTTGGGGCATGCCTCTGGAAACACCATATATTTT.

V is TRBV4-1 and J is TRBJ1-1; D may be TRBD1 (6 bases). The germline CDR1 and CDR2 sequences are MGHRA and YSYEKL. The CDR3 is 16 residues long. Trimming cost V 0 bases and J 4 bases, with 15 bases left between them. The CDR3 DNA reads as TGCGCCAGCAGCCAAGATCGAGGCAGGGGCGGCACTGAAGCTTTCTTT. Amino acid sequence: CASSQDRGRGGTEAFF.

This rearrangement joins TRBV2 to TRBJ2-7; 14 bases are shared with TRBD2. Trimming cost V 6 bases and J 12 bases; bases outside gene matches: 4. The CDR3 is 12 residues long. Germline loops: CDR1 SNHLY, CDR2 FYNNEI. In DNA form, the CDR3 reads TGTGCCAGCAGGACCGGGACTAGCGGGGGGTACTTC. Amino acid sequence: CASRTGTSGGYF.

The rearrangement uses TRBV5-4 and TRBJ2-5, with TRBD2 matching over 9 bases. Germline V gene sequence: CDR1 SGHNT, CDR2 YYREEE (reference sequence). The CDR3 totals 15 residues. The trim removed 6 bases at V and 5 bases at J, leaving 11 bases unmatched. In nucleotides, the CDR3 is TGTGCCAGCACCACCAGCGGGGGGTCTGTCGAGACCCAGTACTTC. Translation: CASTTSGGSVETQYF.

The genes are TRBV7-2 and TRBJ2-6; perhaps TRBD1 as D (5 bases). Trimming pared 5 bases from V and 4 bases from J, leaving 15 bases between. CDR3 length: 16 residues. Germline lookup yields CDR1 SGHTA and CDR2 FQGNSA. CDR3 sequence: CASSDSRAQGANVLTF. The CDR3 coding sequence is TGTGCCAGCAGCGACTCCAGGGCGCAAGGGGCCAACGTCCTGACTTTC.